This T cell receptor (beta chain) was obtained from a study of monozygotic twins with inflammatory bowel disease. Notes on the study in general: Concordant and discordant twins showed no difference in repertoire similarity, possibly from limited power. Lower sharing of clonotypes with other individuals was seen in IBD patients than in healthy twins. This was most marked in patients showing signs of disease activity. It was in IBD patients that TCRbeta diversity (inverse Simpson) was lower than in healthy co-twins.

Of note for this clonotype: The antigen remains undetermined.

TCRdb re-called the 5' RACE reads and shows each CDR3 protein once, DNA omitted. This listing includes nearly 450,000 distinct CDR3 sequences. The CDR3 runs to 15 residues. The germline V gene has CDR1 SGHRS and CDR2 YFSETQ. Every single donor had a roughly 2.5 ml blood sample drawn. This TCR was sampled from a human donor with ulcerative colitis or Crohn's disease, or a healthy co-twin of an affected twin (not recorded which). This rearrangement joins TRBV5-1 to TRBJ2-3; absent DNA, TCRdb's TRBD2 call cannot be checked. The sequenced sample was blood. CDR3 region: CASREGVTSTDTQYF.